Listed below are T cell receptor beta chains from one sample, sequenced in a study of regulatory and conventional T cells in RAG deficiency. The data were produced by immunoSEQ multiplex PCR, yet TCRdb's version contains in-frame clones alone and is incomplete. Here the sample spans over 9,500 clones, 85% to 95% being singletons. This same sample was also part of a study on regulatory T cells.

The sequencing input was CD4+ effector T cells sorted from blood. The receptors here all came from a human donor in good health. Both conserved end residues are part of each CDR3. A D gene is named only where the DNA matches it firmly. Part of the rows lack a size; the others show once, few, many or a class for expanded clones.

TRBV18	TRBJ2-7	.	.	TGTGCCAGCTCACTGAAAGGCCCCAACTACGAGCAGTACTTC	CASSLKGPNYEQYF
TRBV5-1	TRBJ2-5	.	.	TGCGCCAGCAGCCCCGGGGGACCTCAAGAGACCCAGTACTTC	CASSPGGPQETQYF
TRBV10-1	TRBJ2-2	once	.	TGCGCCAGCAGTGAGTCCCCTAGTTTCGGGGAGCTGTTTTTT	CASSESPSFGELFF
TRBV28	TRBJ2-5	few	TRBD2	TGTGCCAGCAGTTTTCCTAGCGGGGGGGCTCTAGGACGGGAGACCCAGTACTTC	CASSFPSGGALGRETQYF
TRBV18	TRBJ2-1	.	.	TGTGCCAGCTCACCCTCCGTGGGCGTCGGTAATGAGCAGTTCTTC	CASSPSVGVGNEQFF
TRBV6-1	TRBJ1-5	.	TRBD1	TGTGCCGGTCAGGGGGCAGGCAATCAGCCCCAGCATTTT	CAGQGAGNQPQHF
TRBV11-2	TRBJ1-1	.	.	TGTGCCAGCAGCTTAGGGGTTTACACTGAAGCTTTCTTT	CASSLGVYTEAFF
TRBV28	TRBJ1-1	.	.	TGTGCCAGCAGTAGAGCGGGACTCCTGGAAGCTTTCTTT	CASSRAGLLEAFF
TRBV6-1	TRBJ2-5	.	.	TGTGCCAGCAGTGGAAGGACGTCTACCAGGGCCCAGTACTTC	CASSGRTSTRAQYF
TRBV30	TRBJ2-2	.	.	TGTGCCTGGAGTGATCCAAGGGCAATCACCGGGGAGCTGTTTTTT	CAWSDPRAITGELFF
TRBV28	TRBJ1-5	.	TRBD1	TGTGCCAGCAGCTCGGGACAGGTGGGACCAGGGCCCCAGCATTTT	CASSSGQVGPGPQHF
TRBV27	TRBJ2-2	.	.	TGTGCCAGCAGTGTTTGGGGGGGGGCCGGCGGGGAGCTGTTTTTT	CASSVWGGAGGELFF
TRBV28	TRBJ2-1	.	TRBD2	TGTGCCAGCAGTTTATCTAGCGGGATTGGTTTAACCTACAATGAGCAGTTCTTC	CASSLSSGIGLTYNEQFF
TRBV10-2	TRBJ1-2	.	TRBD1	TGCGCCAGCAGGGAGACAGGGTCGATTGGCTACACCTTC	CASRETGSIGYTF
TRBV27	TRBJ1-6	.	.	TGTGCCAGCAGCCAAATGCGGGGGTTGGGTTCACCCCTCCACTTT	CASSQMRGLGSPLHF
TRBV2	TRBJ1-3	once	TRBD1	TGTGCCAGCAGAGGGACAGTTCCAGGAAACACCATATATTTT	CASRGTVPGNTIYF
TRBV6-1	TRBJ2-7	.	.	TGTGCCAGCAGTGAAGGAGCCTTACCAGGAGCCGGCTACGAGCAGTACTTC	CASSEGALPGAGYEQYF
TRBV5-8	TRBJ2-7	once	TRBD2	TGTGCCAGCAGCTTGGTCGGCGGGACGGGGAGGGAGCACGAGCAGTACTTC	CASSLVGGTGREHEQYF
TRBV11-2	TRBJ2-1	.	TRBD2	TGTGCCAGCAGCTTTACTAGCGGGATTAGAAATGAGCAGTTCTTC	CASSFTSGIRNEQFF
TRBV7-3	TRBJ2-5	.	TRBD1	TGTGCCAGCAGCCCCGGGACAGGTGTTCAAGAGACCCAGTACTTC	CASSPGTGVQETQYF
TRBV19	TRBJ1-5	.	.	TGTGCCAGTAGTTTAAGGGGAAGCAATCAGCCCCAGCATTTT	CASSLRGSNQPQHF
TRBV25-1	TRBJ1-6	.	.	TGTGCCAGCAGTGAGACAGGAGAACCCCTCCACTTT	CASSETGEPLHF
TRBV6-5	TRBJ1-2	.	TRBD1	TGTGCCAGCAGTTACCAAACAGGGGGCGAGGGCTACACCTTC	CASSYQTGGEGYTF
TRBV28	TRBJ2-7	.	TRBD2	TGTGCCAGCAGTTTACTCGGGGGGGGTAGCGAGCAGTACTTC	CASSLLGGGSEQYF
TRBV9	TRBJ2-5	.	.	TGTGCCAGCAGCGTAGTCCCAGGGAAGACAGAGACCCAGTACTTC	CASSVVPGKTETQYF
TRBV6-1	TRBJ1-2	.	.	TGTGCCAGCAGCCAGGGACTTAACTATGGCTACACCTTC	CASSQGLNYGYTF
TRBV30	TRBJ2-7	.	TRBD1	TGTGCCTGGACCCCATGGGGACAGGGGGCTTCCTACGAGCAGTACTTC	CAWTPWGQGASYEQYF
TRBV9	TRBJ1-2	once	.	TGTGCCAGCAGCGTAGGAGAAGGTTCTAACTATGGCTACACCTTC	CASSVGEGSNYGYTF
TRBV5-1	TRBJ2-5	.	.	TGCGCCAGCAGCACCCCTCAGGTTCGAGAGACCCAGTACTTC	CASSTPQVRETQYF
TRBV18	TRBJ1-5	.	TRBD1	TGTGCCAGCTCGTCTACAGGGGGAAGCAATCAGCCCCAGCATTTT	CASSSTGGSNQPQHF
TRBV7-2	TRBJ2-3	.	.	TGTGCCAGCAGCTTACGGGCGATATTCACAGATACGCAGTATTTT	CASSLRAIFTDTQYF
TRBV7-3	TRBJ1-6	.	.	TGTGCCAGCAGCCAGTATCAGATCGGGGGTTCACCCCTCCACTTT	CASSQYQIGGSPLHF
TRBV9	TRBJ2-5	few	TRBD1	TGTGCCAGCAGCGTAGCGTGGACAGGGAAAGAGACCCAGTACTTC	CASSVAWTGKETQYF
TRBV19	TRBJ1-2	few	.	TGTGCCAGTACTGGACCAGGGACTTCTTATGGCTACACCTTC	CASTGPGTSYGYTF
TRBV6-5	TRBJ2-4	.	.	TGTGCCAGCAGTTACACAGCCAAAAACATTCAGTACTTC	CASSYTAKNIQYF
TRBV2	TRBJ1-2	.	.	TGTGCCAGCAAATCGGACCTCCTTACCTATGGCTACACCTTC	CASKSDLLTYGYTF
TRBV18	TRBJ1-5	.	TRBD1	TGTGCCAGCTCACCGCAGACAGGGAATCGAGGCAATCAGCCCCAGCATTTT	CASSPQTGNRGNQPQHF
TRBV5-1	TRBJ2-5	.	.	TGCGCCAGCAGCTTGGAAGGGGATTCGCGTGAGACCCAGTACTTC	CASSLEGDSRETQYF
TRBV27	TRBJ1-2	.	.	TGTGCCAGCAGAGTGGGGTCTAACTATGGCTACACCTTC	CASRVGSNYGYTF
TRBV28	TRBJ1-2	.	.	TGTGCCAGCAGTCCCGCACGGCCGGCCTCTTACGGCTACACCTTC	CASSPARPASYGYTF
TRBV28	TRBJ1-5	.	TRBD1	TGTGCCAGTCACGGATACAGGGGGGCCCATCAGCCCCAGCATTTT	CASHGYRGAHQPQHF
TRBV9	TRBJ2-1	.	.	TGTGCCAGCAGCGTAACCGGAGGGCTTGAGCAGTTCTTC	CASSVTGGLEQFF
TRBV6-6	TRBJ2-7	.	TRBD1	TGTGCCAGCAGTTACGGACAGGGAGTTTACGAGCAGTACTTC	CASSYGQGVYEQYF
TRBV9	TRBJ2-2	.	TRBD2	TGTGCCAGCAGCGTAGAGGGACTAACTTCAGGGGAGCTGTTTTTT	CASSVEGLTSGELFF
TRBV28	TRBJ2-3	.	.	TGTGCCAGCAGTTTATATTGGCGGAGCACAGATACGCAGTATTTT	CASSLYWRSTDTQYF
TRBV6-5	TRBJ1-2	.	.	TGTGCCAGCACTCCCGGTCAGGGGTGGGGCTATGGCTACACCTTC	CASTPGQGWGYGYTF